Sequencing of this T cell receptor beta chain was carried out in a study of T cell changes during pregnancy in multiple sclerosis. The repertoire was sequenced with immunoSEQ multiplex PCR; TCRdb's copy has only in-frame clones and lacks some. The sample lists about 64,000 clones; 96% were seen once. CDR1 is SGHNT, CDR2 YENEEA, per germline. Unmatched junction bases numbered 3, after V lost 3 bases and J lost 5 bases. The CDR3 covers 13 residues. Sequenced here: CD8+ T cells from peripheral blood mononuclear cells, sampled after pregnancy. This receptor was identified in a female donor with multiple sclerosis, enrolled in a pregnancy study. The genes are TRBV11-3 and TRBJ1-1; 7 bases match TRBD1. The CDR3 reads CASSLAGGTEAFF. The CDR3, as DNA: TGTGCCAGCAGCTTGGCAGGGGGGACTGAAGCTTTCTTT.